One and the same sample provided the 15 T cell receptor beta chains below, sequenced in a study of shared clonotypes between healthy human individuals. Only in-frame clones appear in the TCRdb table, and some are missing; sequencing was by immunoSEQ multiplex PCR. The sample has approximately 1,000,000 clones, about 84% seen once. The sequenced sample was memory CD4+ T cells from PBMCs. The subset was: CD45RA-negative fraction. These receptors were obtained from a man aged 18-30 years in good health. Some clones in this sample may be carry-over from other donors' samples.

The chain joins TRBV9 to TRBJ2-1; TRBD2 matches 9 bases. CDR1 SGDLS and CDR2 YYNGEE come from the germline V gene. The ends lost 3 bases at V and 9 bases at J; junction bases unmatched: 13. This CDR3 is built from 16 residues. CDR3 nucleotides: TGTGCCAGCAGCGGCCGGGGACTAGCAGGAAGTAGTGAGCAGTTCTTC. As protein: CASSGRGLAGSSEQFF.

The rearrangement links TRBV28 to TRBJ1-1; maybe TRBD1 (5 bases). V was cut by 3 bases and J by 11 bases, with 19 bases left in between. This CDR3 comprises 14 residues. In germline, CDR1 is MDHEN, CDR2 SYDVKM. For the CDR3, the DNA is TGTGCCAGCAGTTTGGGGCACTCCTCGCGGATGGCTTTCTTT. This codes for CASSLGHSSRMAFF.

The chain couples TRBV28 to TRBJ2-3; TRBD2 matches at 7 bases. Losses at the gene ends were 2 bases for V and 4 bases for J; bases not matched to a gene: 9. Germline CDR1 reads MDHEN; CDR2 reads SYDVKM. The CDR3 covers 16 residues. CDR3 sequence reads: CASSLGSGKGSDTQYF. The CDR3 region has the DNA TGTGCCAGCAGTTTAGGAAGCGGGAAGGGGTCAGATACGCAGTATTTT.

The chain is built from TRBV9 and TRBJ2-1, with 9 positions matching TRBD2. Unmatched junction bases numbered 6, after V lost 4 bases and J lost 4 bases. In germline, CDR1 is SGDLS, CDR2 YYNGEE. The CDR3 spans 15 residues. The CDR3 protein is CASSLGLALYNEQFF. The CDR3 region has the DNA TGTGCCAGCAGCCTCGGACTAGCGTTATACAATGAGCAGTTCTTC.

V is TRBV7-9 and J is TRBJ2-2; TRBD2 matches 7 bases. This CDR3 spans 14 amino acids. V was clipped by 7 bases and J by 2 bases; unmatched bases: 4. Germline-derived CDR1 and CDR2 are SEHNR and FQNEAQ (reference sequence). CDR3 protein: CASTSGGNTGELFF. DNA for the CDR3: TGTGCCAGCACCTCGGGGGGAAACACCGGGGAGCTGTTTTTT.

The gene calls are TRBV6-1 and TRBJ1-5, with 7 bases aligning to TRBD1. V lost 6 bases, J lost 4 bases, and 3 bases stayed unmatched. This CDR3 is 13 amino acids long. From germline, CDR1 is MNHNS and CDR2 SASEGT. CDR3 in amino acids: CASRIRGNQPQHF. Written as DNA, the CDR3 is TGTGCCAGCAGGATCAGGGGGAATCAGCCCCAGCATTTT.

The chain employs TRBV28 and TRBJ2-7; unclear D gene. This CDR3 comprises 12 residues. The germline CDR1 and CDR2 sequences are MDHEN and SYDVKM. V lost 3 bases, J lost 7 bases, and 10 bases lay in between. CDR3 bases: TGTGCCAGCAGTTTCGACACGCGGGAGCAGTACTTC. Translated, it gives CASSFDTREQYF. Drawing the rest from reference TRBV28 and TRBJ2-7, the complete variable domain is DVKVTQSSRYLVKRTGEKVFLECVQDMDHENMFWYRQDPGLGLRLIYFSYDVKMKEKGDIPEGYSVSREKKERFSLILESASTNQTSMYLCASSFDTREQYFGPGTRLTVT.

The V call is TRBV5-1, the J call TRBJ2-1; the match to TRBD2 covers 13 bases. The germline V gene has CDR1 SGHRS and CDR2 YFSETQ. Trimming took 4 bases from V and 5 from J; bases not matched to a gene: 6. This CDR3 is 16 amino acids long. The CDR3 nucleotides are TGCGCCAGCAGCCTACCCGGGACTAGCGGGAACAATGAGCAGTTCTTC. Translation: CASSLPGTSGNNEQFF.

The V and J genes are TRBV9 and TRBJ2-1; no definite D call. Germline V gives CDR1 SGDLS, CDR2 YYNGEE. Trimming removed 0 bases from V and 0 bases from J, with 10 bases in between. CDR3 size: 16 residues. The CDR3 DNA sequence: TGTGCCAGCAGCGTAGAAGTGAGAAGCTCCTACAATGAGCAGTTCTTC. It codes for CASSVEVRSSYNEQFF.

Comment on this clone: Other DNA variants within this sample encode the same CDR3. This chain links TRBV5-1 with TRBJ2-5, with unresolved D. V was trimmed by 2 bases and J by 2 bases, leaving 7 bases between them. Germline-derived CDR1 and CDR2 are SGHRS and YFSETQ. The CDR3 length is 13 residues. CDR3 in amino acids: CASSLGSQETQYF. The CDR3 DNA reads as TGCGCCAGCAGCTTAGGCAGTCAAGAGACCCAGTACTTC.

This chain connects TRBV9 to TRBJ2-7; D not certain. The ends were cut back, 0 bases at V and 0 bases at J, with 10 bases in the middle. The CDR3 has 15 amino acids. Germline CDR1 is SGDLS and CDR2 is YYNGEE. CDR3 protein: CASSVDYLSSYEQYF. For the CDR3, the DNA is TGTGCCAGCAGCGTAGACTACCTGAGCTCCTACGAGCAGTACTTC.

The chain links TRBV28 to TRBJ2-7; D remains ambiguous. The CDR3 extends over 14 amino acids. Per the germline V gene, CDR1 is MDHEN and CDR2 is SYDVKM. The V and J ends lost 6 bases and 2 bases respectively, with 14 bases between them. CDR3 DNA sequence: TGTGCCAGCAGCCGATCTGGCAGGCCCTACGAGCAGTACTTC. Its protein is CASSRSGRPYEQYF. Filled out from reference TRBV28 and TRBJ2-7, the complete variable domain reads DVKVTQSSRYLVKRTGEKVFLECVQDMDHENMFWYRQDPGLGLRLIYFSYDVKMKEKGDIPEGYSVSREKKERFSLILESASTNQTSMYLCASSRSGRPYEQYFGPGTRLTVT.

This chain connects TRBV30 to TRBJ2-7; the D call may be TRBD1 or TRBD2 (5 bases each). Trimming cost V 0 bases and J 8 bases, with 17 bases left between them. The CDR3 has 14 residues. Germline V gene lookup returns CDR1 GTSNPN and CDR2 SVGIG (reference sequence). Written as DNA, the CDR3 is TGTGCCTGGAGTGTACTTGGGGCCGGGGAGAAGCAGTACTTC. Translated, it gives CAWSVLGAGEKQYF.

The sample holds a few counts of this clone. V and J are TRBV18 and TRBJ1-3; D remains unclear. Trimming stripped 2 bases from V and 0 bases from J, with 8 bases between. CDR1 and CDR2 from the germline V gene are KGHSH and LQKENI. The CDR3 consists of 15 residues. CDR3 protein: CASSPTSDSGNTIYF. In nucleotides, the CDR3 is TGTGCCAGCTCACCAACCTCCGACTCTGGAAACACCATATATTTT.

The chain links TRBV4-2 to TRBJ2-3; 9 bases are shared with TRBD2. The length of the CDR3 is 17 residues. V dropped 0 bases and J dropped 1; count of bases not matched to a gene: 5. Germline V CDR1 and CDR2: LGHNA, YNFKEQ. The CDR3 spells CASSQDASGTRTDTQYF. The CDR3 region has the DNA TGTGCCAGCAGCCAAGATGCTAGCGGGACCCGCACAGATACGCAGTATTTT.